The rows below give T cell receptor beta chains drawn from one sample of a study of CD8 T cells in ankylosing spondylitis. MiXCR, run by TCRdb on the 5' RACE reads, gives a single entry per CDR3 protein. The data contain 200,000 to 250,000 distinct CDR3 sequences, approximately 8% of them singletons. Sequenced: blood, either unsorted or a sorted T cell fraction (not recorded which). These receptors came from a female donor with ankylosing spondylitis or in good health (not recorded which). Each CDR3 is given with its conserved first and last residue. The D gene is left open where the match is weak. Not every row has a clone size; where given, it reads once, few, many or a size class.

j_gene | abundance | d_gene | v_gene | CDR3aa | CDR3nt
TRBJ1-2 | many | NA | TRBV5-1 | CASRREGQAREANYGYTF | TGCGCCAGCAGGAGGGAGGGACAAGCCCGCGAAGCTAACTATGGCTACACCTTC
TRBJ2-3 | NA | TRBD1 | TRBV7-9 | CASSFTGGITDTQYF | TGTGCCAGCAGCTTCACAGGGGGTATCACAGATACGCAGTATTTT
TRBJ2-3 | many | NA | TRBV20-1 | CSAPLEDTQYF | TGCAGTGCTCCTTTAGAAGATACGCAGTATTTT
TRBJ2-7 | few | NA | TRBV7-2 | CASSLAGANPYEQYF | TGTGCCAGCAGCTTAGCGGGAGCGAATCCCTACGAGCAGTACTTC
TRBJ2-5 | many | NA | TRBV29-1 | CTSGGGQLFGQETQYF | TGCACCTCAGGAGGAGGGCAGCTTTTCGGCCAAGAGACCCAGTACTTC
TRBJ2-2 | NA | NA | TRBV2 | CASKLFHTGELFF | TGTGCCAGCAAACTGTTCCACACCGGGGAGCTGTTTTTT
TRBJ2-2 | NA | TRBD2 | TRBV7-9 | CASSFPGLANTGELFF | TGTGCCAGCAGCTTCCCGGGACTAGCGAACACCGGGGAGCTGTTTTTT
TRBJ2-5 | many | TRBD2 | TRBV10-3 | CAIRAGAEETQYF | TGTGCCATACGGGCGGGAGCGGAGGAGACCCAGTACTTC
TRBJ2-7 | many | TRBD2 | TRBV5-1 | CASSSKGLAGVSITYEQYF | TGCGCCAGCAGCTCGAAGGGACTAGCGGGAGTTTCAATCACGTACGAGCAGTACTTC
TRBJ1-2 | many | TRBD1 | TRBV7-9 | CASGRDRAYGYTF | TGTGCCAGCGGAAGGGACAGGGCTTATGGCTACACCTTC
TRBJ2-6 | NA | NA | TRBV6-1 | CASRPGGTGANVLTF | TGTGCCAGCAGACCAGGGGGGACCGGGGCCAACGTCCTGACTTTC
TRBJ1-1 | many | NA | TRBV9 | CASSPDRGRDTEAFF | TGTGCCAGCAGTCCAGACCGGGGGCGGGACACTGAAGCTTTCTTT
TRBJ2-3 | many | NA | TRBV7-9 | CASSLGGGGDTQYF | TGTGCCAGCAGCTTAGGAGGCGGCGGGGATACGCAGTATTTT
TRBJ2-3 | many | TRBD2 | TRBV6-2/TRBV6-3 | CASSYSIRGLAGPTDTQYF | TGTGCCAGCAGTTACTCGATTCGAGGACTAGCGGGACCCACAGATACGCAGTATTTT
TRBJ2-7 | NA | NA | TRBV7-2 | CASSLNGVREQYF | TGTGCCAGCAGCTTAAATGGGGTGAGGGAGCAGTACTTC
TRBJ1-2 | many | NA | TRBV19 | CASSIGANYGYTF | TGTGCCAGTAGTATAGGAGCTAACTATGGCTACACCTTC
TRBJ2-7 | NA | TRBD2 | TRBV20-1 | CCARIPSGSSYEQYF | TGCTGTGCGCGAATCCCTAGCGGGAGCTCCTACGAGCAGTACTTC
TRBJ2-3 | NA | NA | TRBV7-2 | CASSTQVSPSGTATQYF | TGTGCTAGCAGCACCCAGGTTAGCCCGTCGGGCACAGCTACGCAGTATTTT
TRBJ2-3 | few | TRBD1 | TRBV19 | CASSIRGQDTQYF | TGTGCCAGTAGTATAAGGGGGCAAGATACGCAGTATTTT
TRBJ1-5 | many | TRBD1 | TRBV27 | CASSSKFNRGGNQPQHF | TGTGCCAGCAGTTCGAAATTTAACAGGGGGGGGAATCAGCCCCAGCATTTT
TRBJ2-1 | few | TRBD1 | TRBV7-9 | CASSNPDRAYNEQFF | TGTGCCAGCAGCAACCCTGACAGGGCCTACAATGAGCAGTTCTTC
TRBJ2-1 | many | TRBD2 | TRBV3-1 | CASSQVGGLAINNEQFF | TGTGCCAGCAGCCAAGTTGGAGGACTAGCGATAAACAATGAGCAGTTCTTC